This T cell receptor beta chain was sequenced during a study of shared clonotypes between healthy human individuals. The overall study: A donor's plate count was three for CD4 naive and three for CD4 memory; CD8 naive had two and CD8 memory one.

Trimming removed 2 bases from V and 7 bases from J, with 15 bases in between. CDR1 and CDR2 from the germline V gene are MNHNS and SASEGT. This CDR3 has 14 residues. The deep-level immunoSEQ assay was used. Several immunoSEQ plates held equal portions of the genomic DNA taken from each subset. Generated by immunoSEQ multiplex PCR, the TCRdb table keeps only in-frame clones and is missing some. This table has some 2,400,000 clones, 95% appearing once. This chain uses TRBV6-1 with TRBJ2-7; maybe TRBD2 (5 bases). The sequence came from a man aged 18 to 35 in good health. The sequenced sample consisted of naive CD4+ T cells sorted from blood. The subset was: CD45RA+ positively selected. The CDR3 protein is CASSEIPVAREQYF. DNA of the CDR3: TGTGCCAGCAGTGAAATCCCTGTAGCGAGAGAGCAGTACTTC.